The 21 T cell receptor beta chains below all came from one sample that was sequenced in a study of cytomegalovirus exposure and HLA in healthy donors. A multiplex PCR was run with 60 Vbeta primers and 13 Jbeta primers. Some clones are missing from TCRdb's copy, which holds only in-frame ones; the method was immunoSEQ multiplex PCR. The sample carries some 170,000 clones, roughly four fifths recorded once. The sequenced sample consisted of PBMCs. These receptors were obtained from a woman aged 18-30 years in good health and CMV-seropositive.

This sequence joins TRBV5-8 and TRBJ1-4; D ambiguous. Looked up from germline, CDR1 is SGHTS and CDR2 is YDEGEE. The CDR3 sequence is 14 residues long. The V and J ends lost 2 bases and 1 base respectively, with 6 bases between them. CDR3 in DNA: TGTGCCAGCAGCTTCCGTCTAACTAATGAAAAACTGTTTTTT. Its translation: CASSFRLTNEKLFF.

The V gene is TRBV23-1, the J gene TRBJ2-3; 11 bases are a match to TRBD2. TRBV23-1 qualifies as an ORF whose function is uncertain. The CDR3 is 17 residues long. V gave up 5 bases and J gave up 6 bases; unmatched junction bases: 13. CDR3: CASSSLQSSGGNDTQYF. The DNA of the CDR3 is TGCGCCAGCAGTTCTTTACAATCTAGCGGGGGGAACGATACGCAGTATTTT.

The chain couples TRBV7-9 to TRBJ2-2, with D maybe TRBD2 (6 bases). Germline V CDR1 and CDR2: SEHNR, FQNEAQ (reference sequence). The CDR3 runs to 14 residues. V lost 7 bases and J lost 6, with 15 bases in between. The CDR3: CASTALRGSGELFF. The CDR3 nucleotides are TGTGCCAGCACCGCCCTGCGGGGTTCCGGGGAGCTGTTTTTT. Variable domain in full (rest from reference TRBV7-9 and TRBJ2-2): DTGVSQNPRHKITKRGQNVTFRCDPISEHNRLYWYRQTLGQGPEFLTYFQNEAQLEKSRLLSDRFSAERPKGSFSTLEIQRTEQGDSAMYLCASTALRGSGELFFGEGSRLTVL.

This clone turned up a few times. J is TRBJ1-1 and V is TRBV7-9, with D unresolved. The V and J ends lost 5 bases and 7 bases respectively, with 14 bases between them. CDR1 is SEHNR, CDR2 FQNEAQ, per germline (reference sequence). This CDR3 comprises 13 residues. The CDR3, as DNA: TGTGCCAGCAGCCCCCCGGGTCAAATTGAAGCTTTCTTT. It translates to CASSPPGQIEAFF.

The J gene is TRBJ2-7, the V gene TRBV13; tentatively, D is TRBD1 (6 bases). Germline V lookup: CDR1 PRHDT, CDR2 FYEKMQ (reference sequence). The CDR3 contains 14 residues. Trimming pared 3 bases from V and 0 bases from J, leaving 9 bases between. CDR3 bases: TGTGCCAGCAGCTTCGGGACAATCTCCTACGAGCAGTACTTC. Translated, it gives CASSFGTISYEQYF. The full variable domain, with the rest looked up from reference TRBV13 and TRBJ2-7, is AAGVIQSPRHLIKEKRETATLKCYPIPRHDTVYWYQQGPGQDPQFLISFYEKMQSDKGSIPDRFSAQQFSDYHSELNMSSLELGDSALYFCASSFGTISYEQYFGPGTRLTVT.

The genes are TRBV9 and TRBJ2-3, with TRBD2 identical over 10 bases. This CDR3 is built from 16 residues. CDR1 and CDR2 (germline): SGDLS, YYNGEE. V was pared by 3 bases and J by 4 bases, with 8 bases of the junction left unmatched. DNA of the CDR3: TGTGCCAGCAGCGGCCAACAAGCGGGGGGGCCAGATACGCAGTATTTT. This translates into CASSGQQAGGPDTQYF.

The genes are TRBV2 and TRBJ1-2; possibly TRBD1 for D (6 bases). The CDR3 is 15 amino acids. V was pared by 6 bases and J by 0 bases, with 14 bases between. Germline CDR1 and CDR2: SNHLY and FYNNEI. The CDR3 region is CASSLNRVPNYGYTF. The DNA for the CDR3 is TGTGCCAGCAGCCTCAACAGGGTTCCTAACTATGGCTACACCTTC.

J is TRBJ2-3 and V is TRBV19; TRBD2 aligns across 14 bases. The CDR3 is 16 residues long. Germline assignment: CDR1 LNHDA and CDR2 SQIVND (reference sequence). V was pared by 4 bases and J by 3 bases, with 3 bases of the junction left unmatched. DNA of the CDR3: TGTGCCAGTAGTACGGGGACTAGCGGGGGTACAGATACGCAGTATTTT. Translation gives CASSTGTSGGTDTQYF.

The chain uses TRBV7-9 and TRBJ2-7, with TRBD2 identical over 8 bases. CDR1 is SEHNR and CDR2 is FQNEAQ in the germline V gene (reference sequence). Trimming removed 5 bases from V and 3 bases from J; junction bases left unmatched: 9. CDR3 length: 15 amino acids. The CDR3, as DNA: TGTGCCAGCAGCCCCAGGGGTAGCGGGGACTACGAGCAGTACTTC. Translation gives CASSPRGSGDYEQYF.

The rearrangement joins TRBV7-6 to TRBJ2-7; the D gene is possibly TRBD1 (6 bases). With 0 bases removed from V and 3 bases from J, the gap between germline ends came to 12 bases. CDR1 SGHVS and CDR2 FNYEAQ come from the germline V gene. The CDR3 runs to 15 residues. DNA for the CDR3: TGTGCCAGCAGCTTAGCCCCCGGACAGATCTACGAGCAGTACTTC. Its protein product is CASSLAPGQIYEQYF.

This chain links TRBV27 with TRBJ2-2; 7 bases align to TRBD2. J gave up 9 bases and V 0 bases, and 7 bases lay outside the gene matches. The CDR3 length is 15 residues. In germline, CDR1 is MNHEY, CDR2 SMNVEV (reference sequence). The CDR3 sequence is CASSLSAGNDRELFF. The CDR3 region has the DNA TGTGCCAGCAGTTTATCAGCGGGGAACGACCGGGAGCTGTTTTTT.

The chain carries TRBV7-3 and TRBJ2-2, with TRBD2 identical over 7 bases. Germline V gives CDR1 SGHTA, CDR2 FQGTGA. V gave up 4 bases and J gave up 10 bases; unmatched junction bases: 6. The CDR3 sequence is 13 residues long. CDR3 nucleotide sequence: TGTGCCAGCAGCTCAGCGGGGAGGGCGGAGCTGTTTTTT. This encodes CASSSAGRAELFF. The full variable domain, in which reference TRBV7-3 and TRBJ2-2 provide the parts outside the CDR3, is GAGVSQTPSNKVTEKGKYVELRCDPISGHTALYWYRQSLGQGPEFLIYFQGTGAADDSGLPNDRFFAVRPEGSVSTLKIQRTERGDSAVYLCASSSAGRAELFFGEGSRLTVL.

Comment on this clone: At one boundary the junction diverges from the germline segment, which might be a read error. The CDR3, as DNA: TGTGCCAGCAGTTTATCGGGGCAGGGGACCCAGGGCAAGGACTTC. Translated, it gives CASSLSGQGTQGKDF. This chain joins TRBV27 and TRBJ2-5, with D possibly matching TRBD1 (6 bases). The germline CDR1 and CDR2 sequences are MNHEY and SMNVEV (reference sequence). There are 15 residues in the CDR3.

This rearrangement joins TRBV29-1 to TRBJ2-3; 12 bases map to TRBD2. The CDR3 totals 13 residues. Trimming at V came to 4 bases and at J to 6 bases, leaving 2 bases not matched to a gene. From germline, CDR1 is SQVTM and CDR2 ANQGSEA. Here the CDR3 DNA reads TGCAGCGTTGCTAGCGGGGGGGCCGATACGCAGTATTTT. Translating it yields CSVASGGADTQYF.

The genes are TRBV11-1 and TRBJ2-1, with D possibly matching TRBD2 (6 bases). V lost 2 bases and J 6 bases, leaving 14 bases between the germline ends. Germline lookup yields CDR1 SGHAT and CDR2 FQDESV (reference sequence). This CDR3 contains 15 residues. In DNA, the CDR3 is TGTGCCAGCAGCTTATTAAGGAGGGTCGGCAATGAGCAGTTCTTC. This translates into CASSLLRRVGNEQFF.

The chain carries TRBV5-8 and TRBJ1-5; D uncertain. Trimming took off 1 base at V and 4 bases at J, with 6 bases between the two ends. This CDR3 has 13 amino acids. The germline gives CDR1 SGHTS, CDR2 YDEGEE. The CDR3 DNA reads TGTGCCAGCAGCTTGCTTCGGAATCAGCCCCAGCATTTT. Encoded protein: CASSLLRNQPQHF.

The genes are TRBV15 and TRBJ2-3; possibly TRBD1 for D (5 bases). The germline gives CDR1 LNHNV, CDR2 YYDKDF (reference sequence). V gave up 3 bases and J gave up 6 bases, with 7 bases separating them. This CDR3 is 12 amino acids long. The CDR3 bases are TGTGCCACCAGCAGGCAGGGCGATACGCAGTATTTT. Its translation is CATSRQGDTQYF.

CDR3 DNA: TGTGCCAGCAGTGTCGAGACAGGGATGAGTCAGCCCCAGCATTTT. Amino acids: CASSVETGMSQPQHF. V gene TRBV2 combines with J gene TRBJ1-5; TRBD1 agrees at 7 bases. From germline, CDR1 is SNHLY and CDR2 FYNNEI. The V gene end was trimmed by 4 bases and the J gene end by 6 bases; junction bases not matched to a gene: 9. The CDR3 covers 15 residues.

This chain connects TRBV5-5 to TRBJ2-7, with TRBD2 as a possible D gene (6 bases). Per the germline V gene, CDR1 is SGHKS and CDR2 is YYEKEE (reference sequence). The CDR3 is 15 amino acids. V gave up 0 bases and J gave up 2 bases, with 12 bases separating them. The CDR3 nucleotides read TGTGCCAGCAGCTTGGGCGGCGGGGCCACCTACGAGCAGTACTTC. Encoded protein: CASSLGGGATYEQYF.

This chain joins TRBV6-1 and TRBJ1-5, with D perhaps TRBD1 (6 bases). The CDR3 has 15 amino acids. V was trimmed by 3 bases and J by 4 bases, leaving 13 bases between them. Germline V CDR1 and CDR2: MNHNS, SASEGT. The CDR3 spells CASSDFYRENQPQHF. As DNA, the CDR3 is TGTGCCAGCAGTGACTTTTACAGGGAAAATCAGCCCCAGCATTTT.

A note on this clone: Since the CDR3 does not end with the conserved phenylalanine or tryptophan, this likely comes from a read error. It is unclear where the CDR3 begins or ends on the DNA, so no DNA is shown, and the CDR3 is as TCRdb lists it. The chain couples TRBV7-2 to TRBJ2-3; TRBD2 is the table's D call and was not checked against the DNA. The CDR3 is 13 residues long, ends included. CDR1 and CDR2 from the germline V gene are SGHTA and FQGNSA. The CDR3 reads CASSLVELAGPAL.